This T cell receptor beta chain came from a study of PD-L1 blockade in urothelial cancer. Assay: immunoSEQ multiplex PCR; the TCRdb copy retains only in-frame clones and omits some. The sample consists of 98,000 or so clones, 90% of them appearing once. CDR3 length equals 16 residues. Trimming cost V 1 base and J 4 bases; bases outside gene matches: 3. Germline V lookup: CDR1 SGHAT, CDR2 FQDESV (reference sequence). The time point: pretreatment peripheral blood. The receptor comes from a man aged 55 to 70 with urothelial cancer. V gene TRBV11-1 combines with J gene TRBJ2-1, with TRBD1 matching 11 bases. The sequencing here drew on PBMCs, taken around atezolizumab (anti-PD-L1) treatment. CDR3 sequence reads: CASSLGGTGGYNEQFF. In DNA form, the CDR3 reads TGTGCCAGCAGCTTAGGGGGGACAGGGGGATACAATGAGCAGTTCTTC.